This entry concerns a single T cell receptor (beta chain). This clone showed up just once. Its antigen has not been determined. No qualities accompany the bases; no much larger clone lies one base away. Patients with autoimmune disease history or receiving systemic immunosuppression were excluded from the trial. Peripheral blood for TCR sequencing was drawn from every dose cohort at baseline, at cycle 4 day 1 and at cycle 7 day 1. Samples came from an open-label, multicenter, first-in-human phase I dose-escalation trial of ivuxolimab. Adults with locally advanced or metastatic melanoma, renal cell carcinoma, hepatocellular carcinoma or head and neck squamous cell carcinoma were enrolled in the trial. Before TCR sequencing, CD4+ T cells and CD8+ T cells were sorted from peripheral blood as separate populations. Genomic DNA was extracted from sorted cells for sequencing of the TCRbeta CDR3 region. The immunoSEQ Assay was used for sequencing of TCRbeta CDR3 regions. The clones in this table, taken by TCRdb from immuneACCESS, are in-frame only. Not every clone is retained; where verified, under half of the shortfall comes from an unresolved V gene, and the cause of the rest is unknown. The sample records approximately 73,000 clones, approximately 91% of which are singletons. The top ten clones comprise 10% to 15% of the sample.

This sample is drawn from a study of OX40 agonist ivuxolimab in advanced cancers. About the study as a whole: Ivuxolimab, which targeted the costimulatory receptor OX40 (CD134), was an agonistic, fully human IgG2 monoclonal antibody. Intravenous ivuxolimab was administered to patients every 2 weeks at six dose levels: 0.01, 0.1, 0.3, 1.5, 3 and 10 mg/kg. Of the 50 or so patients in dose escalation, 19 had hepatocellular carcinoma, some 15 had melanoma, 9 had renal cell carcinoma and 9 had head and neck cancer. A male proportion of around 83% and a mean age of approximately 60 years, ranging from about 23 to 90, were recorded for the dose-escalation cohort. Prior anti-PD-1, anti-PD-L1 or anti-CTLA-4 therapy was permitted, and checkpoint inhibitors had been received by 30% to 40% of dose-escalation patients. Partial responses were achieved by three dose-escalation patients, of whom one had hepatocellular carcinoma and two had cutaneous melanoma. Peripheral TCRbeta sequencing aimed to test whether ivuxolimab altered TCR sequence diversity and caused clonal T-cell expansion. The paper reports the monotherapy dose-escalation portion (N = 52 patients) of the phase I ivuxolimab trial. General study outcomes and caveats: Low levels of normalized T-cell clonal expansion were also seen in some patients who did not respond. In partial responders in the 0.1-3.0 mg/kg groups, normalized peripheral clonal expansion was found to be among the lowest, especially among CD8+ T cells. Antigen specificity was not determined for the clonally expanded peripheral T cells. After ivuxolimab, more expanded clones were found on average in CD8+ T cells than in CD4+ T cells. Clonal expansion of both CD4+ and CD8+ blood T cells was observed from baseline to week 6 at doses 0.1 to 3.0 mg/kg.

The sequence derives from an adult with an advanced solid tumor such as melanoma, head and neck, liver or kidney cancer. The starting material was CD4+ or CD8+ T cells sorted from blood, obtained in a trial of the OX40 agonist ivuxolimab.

In nucleotides, the sequence is TGTGCCAGCAGGGGAGATACGCAGTATTTT. Its amino acids are CASRGDTQYF. The chain links TRBV2 with TRBJ2-3; the D gene assignment is ambiguous. Counted from cysteine to phenylalanine, this CDR3 has 10 amino acids. Only the CDR3 region is kept as DNA, spanning 30 bases read in frame from base 1. CDR1 and CDR2 are drawn from the germline V gene: SNHLY, FYNNEI. V loses 6 bases, J loses 5 bases, and the germline ends lie 3 bases apart.